One sample yielded the 21 T cell receptor beta chains listed below, sequenced in a study of cytomegalovirus exposure and HLA in healthy donors. 60 Vbeta and 13 Jbeta primers were used in PCR. Sequencing was performed with immunoSEQ multiplex PCR; in TCRdb, only in-frame clones are kept and a portion is missing. This sample yields about 170,000 clones, of which 60% to 85% are seen a single time; approximately 3.4% belongs to the top ten. The sample comprised PBMCs. The receptors originated from a woman between 45 and 65 years old in good health and CMV-seropositive.

V usage is TRBV7-9 and J usage is TRBJ2-2; 11 bases are shared with TRBD2. Germline V lookup: CDR1 SEHNR, CDR2 FQNEAQ (reference sequence). V trimming: 5 bases; J trimming: 5 bases; junction bases outside the gene matches: 10. The CDR3 spans 17 residues. The CDR3 DNA reads TGTGCCAGCAGCCCCAGAGGGCTAGCGGGAGGTACCGGGGAGCTGTTTTTT. Protein: CASSPRGLAGGTGELFF.

The V and J genes are TRBV11-2 and TRBJ2-2; TRBD1 aligns across 10 bases. CDR1 is SGHAT and CDR2 is FQNNGV in the germline V gene. The ends lost 2 bases at V and 6 bases at J; junction bases unmatched: 12. The CDR3 extends over 18 amino acids. CDR3 nucleotides: TGTGCCAGCAGCTTACCCCCCGGGACAGGGGAGTATGCCGGGGAGCTGTTTTTT. Translation: CASSLPPGTGEYAGELFF.

The genes are TRBV6-1 and TRBJ1-5, with D unresolved. CDR1 is MNHNS and CDR2 is SASEGT in the germline V gene. The CDR3 length is 14 residues. V lost 0 bases to trimming and J lost 6 bases, with 9 bases between them. CDR3 residues: CASSEAVASQPQHF. CDR3 coding DNA: TGTGCCAGCAGTGAAGCTGTAGCGAGTCAGCCCCAGCATTTT.

The chain carries TRBV7-9 and TRBJ1-2; D is undetermined. This CDR3 comprises 13 residues. Trimming stripped 5 bases from V and 13 bases from J, with 20 bases between. CDR1 SEHNR and CDR2 FQNEAQ come from the germline V gene (reference sequence). CDR3 protein: CASSLPSEGSLTF. The CDR3 region has the DNA TGTGCCAGCAGCCTCCCTTCGGAGGGTTCTCTCACCTTC.

The chain couples TRBV4-2 to TRBJ1-4, with 11 bases aligning to TRBD1. CDR1 is LGHNA, CDR2 YNFKEQ, per germline. CDR3 length: 16 amino acids. J gave up 7 bases and V 0 bases, and 4 bases lay outside the gene matches. CDR3 amino acids: CASSQDKGQGGEKLFF. CDR3 sequence (DNA): TGTGCCAGCAGCCAAGATAAGGGACAGGGGGGTGAAAAACTGTTTTTT.

The sample holds one count of this clone. V gene TRBV4-1 combines with J gene TRBJ2-5; 13 bases are shared with TRBD2. There are 15 residues in the CDR3. The junction had 9 bases not matched to a gene; V was cut back by 3 bases and J by 11 bases. Germline CDR1 and CDR2: MGHRA and YSYEKL. The CDR3 here is CASSQGTSGKYEQYF. Here the CDR3 DNA reads TGCGCCAGCAGCCAGGGGACTAGCGGGAAGTACGAACAGTACTTC.

This rearrangement joins TRBV25-1 to TRBJ1-5, with 8 bases fitting TRBD1. The V and J ends lost 9 bases and 6 bases, in that order; junction bases with no gene match: 10. CDR1 is MGHDK and CDR2 is SYGVNS in the germline V gene. This CDR3 region has 14 residues. CDR3 amino acids: CARSDRGWRQPQHF. CDR3 sequence (DNA): TGTGCCAGGTCTGACAGGGGTTGGCGTCAGCCCCAGCATTTT.

This chain links TRBV27 with TRBJ1-1; a weak D match, TRBD1 (6 bases). Per germline, CDR1 MNHEY and CDR2 SMNVEV (reference sequence). The CDR3 is 13 residues long. The V gene lost 3 bases and the J gene lost 7 bases, with 12 bases spanning the gap. CDR3 DNA sequence: TGTGCCAGCAGTTTCCCCGGGGGGCGTGAAGCTTTCTTT. Protein: CASSFPGGREAFF.

The chain combines TRBV18 with TRBJ1-1, with D unclear. Between the trimmed V and J ends, which lost 2 bases and 6 bases, there was a span of 7 bases. CDR3 length: 12 amino acids. CDR1 and CDR2 from the germline V gene are KGHSH and LQKENI. This CDR3 is CASSPSTSEAFF. The CDR3 DNA sequence: TGTGCCAGCTCACCAAGTACTTCTGAAGCTTTCTTT. Together with reference TRBV18 and TRBJ1-1, the CDR3 gives the full variable domain: NAGVMQNPRHLVRRRGQEARLRCSPMKGHSHVYWYRQLPEEGLKFMVYLQKENIIDESGMPKERFSAEFPKEGPSILRIQQVVRGDSAAYFCASSPSTSEAFFGQGTRLTVV.

This clone was seen repeatedly, ten times or more. The chain employs TRBV27 and TRBJ1-2; maybe TRBD1 (5 bases). The CDR3 contains 13 residues. The germline gives CDR1 MNHEY, CDR2 SMNVEV (reference sequence). V lost 2 bases to trimming and J lost 4 bases, with 8 bases between them. The CDR3 sequence: CASSLRQGYGYTF. CDR3 bases: TGTGCCAGCAGTTTACGGCAGGGCTATGGCTACACCTTC.

The chain employs TRBV7-2 and TRBJ2-7; D perhaps matches TRBD2 (7 bases). CDR1 SGHTA and CDR2 FQGNSA come from the germline V gene. The CDR3 length is 15 residues. Trimming pared 1 base from V and 0 bases from J, leaving 10 bases between. CDR3 residues: CASSLDGGPSYEQYF. In DNA, the CDR3 is TGTGCCAGCAGCTTAGACGGGGGGCCCTCCTACGAGCAGTACTTC.

The count of this clone is one. The V and J genes are TRBV7-6 and TRBJ1-1, with D possibly TRBD1 on 5 matching bases. Germline assignment: CDR1 SGHVS and CDR2 FNYEAQ. V was clipped by 2 bases and J by 6 bases, with 10 bases between them. This CDR3 has 13 residues. CDR3 in DNA: TGTGCCAGCAGCTTATTGGGGCCCGCTGAAGCTTTCTTT. It specifies CASSLLGPAEAFF. Together with reference TRBV7-6 and TRBJ1-1, the CDR3 gives the full variable domain: GAGVSQSPRYKVTKRGQDVALRCDPISGHVSLYWYRQALGQGPEFLTYFNYEAQQDKSGLPNDRFSAERPEGSISTLTIQRTEQRDSAMYRCASSLLGPAEAFFGQGTRLTVV.

The rearrangement uses TRBV2 and TRBJ1-2; D possibly corresponds to TRBD1 (5 bases). The CDR3 spans 13 residues. Germline CDR1 reads SNHLY; CDR2 reads FYNNEI. V was shortened by 3 bases and J by 7 bases, with 12 bases between the two germline ends. The DNA of the CDR3 is TGTGCCAGCAGTGATCGGGGGGACGGTGGCTACACCTTC. Amino acid sequence: CASSDRGDGGYTF.

The V call is TRBV18, the J call TRBJ2-1; 8 bases agree with TRBD2. V gave up 1 base and J gave up 0 bases; unmatched junction bases: 5. The V gene's germline CDR1 is KGHSH and CDR2 LQKENI. The CDR3 has 17 amino acids. This CDR3 reads CASSPRTGGSSYNEQFF. The CDR3 region has the DNA TGTGCCAGCTCACCACGTACGGGGGGGTCCTCCTACAATGAGCAGTTCTTC.

This rearrangement joins TRBV10-3 to TRBJ1-6, with D maybe TRBD1 (5 bases). Trimming took off 5 bases at V and 6 bases at J, with 8 bases between the two ends. This CDR3 has 13 residues. Germline V CDR1 and CDR2: ENHRY, SYGVKD. CDR3: CAISQGSNSPLHF. DNA for the CDR3: TGTGCCATCAGTCAGGGTTCTAATTCACCCCTCCACTTT.

The chain joins TRBV6-1 to TRBJ2-7, with D hard to call. This CDR3 spans 16 amino acids. Germline CDR1 reads MNHNS; CDR2 reads SASEGT. Trimming pared 0 bases from V and 4 bases from J, leaving 16 bases between. The CDR3, as DNA: TGTGCCAGCAGTGAAGCGCTAGTAATTTCGGGTTACGAGCAGTACTTC. Protein sequence: CASSEALVISGYEQYF.

J is TRBJ1-5 and V is TRBV2, with 8 bases aligning to TRBD1. Germline trimming cut 6 bases from V and 6 bases from J; bases unmatched to any gene: 10. CDR1 SNHLY and CDR2 FYNNEI come from the germline V gene. CDR3 length: 15 residues. In DNA, the CDR3 is TGTGCCAGCAGAGCCGAGGCAGGGGGCCCTCAGCCCCAGCATTTT. Protein product: CASRAEAGGPQPQHF.

This clone appeared once. The V gene is TRBV28, the J gene TRBJ1-2; D perhaps matches TRBD1 (5 bases). The CDR3 covers 11 residues. The ends were cut back, 2 bases at V and 7 bases at J, with 5 bases in the middle. CDR1 and CDR2 from the germline V gene are MDHEN and SYDVKM. The CDR3 nucleotides read TGTGCCAGCAGTTTACAGGGTGGCTACACCTTC. It yields the protein CASSLQGGYTF.

The chain recombines TRBV30 with TRBJ1-2; TRBD1 aligns across 8 bases. CDR1 is GTSNPN and CDR2 is SVGIG in the germline V gene (reference sequence). The V segment lost 5 bases and the J segment 7 bases; nucleotides outside the gene matches: 3. The CDR3 runs to 11 residues. CDR3 coding DNA: TGTGCCTGGGCCCAGGGGGCTGGCTACACCTTC. Translation: CAWAQGAGYTF.

In this sample, this clone turned up a few times. In nucleotides, the CDR3 is TGTGCCAGCAGCAGAGGAAGCACAGATACGCAGTATTTT. Translating it yields CASSRGSTDTQYF. V is TRBV11-3 and J is TRBJ2-3; the D is unclear. Trimming left V 5 bases short and J 0 bases short, with 6 bases between. The CDR3 contains 13 residues. Germline CDR1 is SGHNT and CDR2 is YENEEA. Supplemented by reference TRBV11-3 and TRBJ2-3, the full variable domain reads EAGVVQSPRYKIIEKKQPVAFWCNPISGHNTLYWYLQNLGQGPELLIRYENEEAVDDSQLPKDRFSAERLKGVDSTLKIQPAELGDSAVYLCASSRGSTDTQYFGPGTRLTVL.

The chain joins TRBV29-1 to TRBJ1-1; D remains ambiguous. Between the trimmed V and J ends, which lost 4 bases and 0 bases, there was a span of 9 bases. The CDR3 is made up of 13 amino acids. CDR1 is SQVTM and CDR2 is ANQGSEA in the germline V gene. The DNA for the CDR3 is TGCAGCGTTGGGCCTGTCATGAACACTGAAGCTTTCTTT. This sequence encodes CSVGPVMNTEAFF.